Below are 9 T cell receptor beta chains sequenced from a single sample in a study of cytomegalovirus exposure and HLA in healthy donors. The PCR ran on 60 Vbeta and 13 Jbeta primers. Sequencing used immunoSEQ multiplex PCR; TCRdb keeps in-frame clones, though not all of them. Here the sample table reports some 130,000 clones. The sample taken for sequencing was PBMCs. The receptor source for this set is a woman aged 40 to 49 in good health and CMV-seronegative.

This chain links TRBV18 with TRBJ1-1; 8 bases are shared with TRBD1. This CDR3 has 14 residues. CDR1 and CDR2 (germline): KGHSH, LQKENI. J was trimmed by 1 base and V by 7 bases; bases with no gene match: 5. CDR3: CASFTQGANTEAFF. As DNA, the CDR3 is TGTGCCAGCTTCACGCAGGGGGCGAACACTGAAGCTTTCTTT.

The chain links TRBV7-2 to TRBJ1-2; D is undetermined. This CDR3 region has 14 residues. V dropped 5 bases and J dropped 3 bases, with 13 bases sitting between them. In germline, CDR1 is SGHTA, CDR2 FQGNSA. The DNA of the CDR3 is TGTGCCAGCAGCCCCCAAAGTGGAGACTATGGCTACACCTTC. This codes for CASSPQSGDYGYTF.

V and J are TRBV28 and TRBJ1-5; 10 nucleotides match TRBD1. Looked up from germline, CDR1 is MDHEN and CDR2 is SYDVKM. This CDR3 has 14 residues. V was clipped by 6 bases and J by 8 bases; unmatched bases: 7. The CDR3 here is CASRGQGGWEPQHF. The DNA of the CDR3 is TGTGCCAGCAGAGGACAGGGGGGGTGGGAGCCCCAGCATTTT.

CDR3 coding DNA: TGTGCCAGCAGCTCGGGACAGGGCATGTACGAGCAGTACTTC. Translating gives CASSSGQGMYEQYF. V gene TRBV13 combines with J gene TRBJ2-7; TRBD1 matches 9 bases. The V gene end was trimmed by 4 bases and the J gene end by 4 bases; junction bases not matched to a gene: 5. Germline CDR1 PRHDT, CDR2 FYEKMQ (reference sequence). There are 14 residues in the CDR3.

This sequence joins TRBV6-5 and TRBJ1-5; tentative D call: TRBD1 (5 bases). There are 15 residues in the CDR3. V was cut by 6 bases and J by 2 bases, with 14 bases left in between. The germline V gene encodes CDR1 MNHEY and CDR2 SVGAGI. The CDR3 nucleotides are TGTGCCAGCAGCATTAAGGGCAGGGGCAATCAGCCCCAGCATTTT. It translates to CASSIKGRGNQPQHF.

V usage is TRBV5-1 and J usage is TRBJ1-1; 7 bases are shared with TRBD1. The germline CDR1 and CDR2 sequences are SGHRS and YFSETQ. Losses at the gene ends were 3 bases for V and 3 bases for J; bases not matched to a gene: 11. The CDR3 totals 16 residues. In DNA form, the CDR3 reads TGCGCCAGCAGCTCATTCACAGGGGCAAAAGACACTGAAGCTTTCTTT. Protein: CASSSFTGAKDTEAFF. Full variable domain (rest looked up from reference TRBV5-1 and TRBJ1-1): KAGVTQTPRYLIKTRGQQVTLSCSPISGHRSVSWYQQTPGQGLQFLFEYFSETQRNKGNFPGRFSGRQFSNSRSEMNVSTLELGDSALYLCASSSFTGAKDTEAFFGQGTRLTVV.

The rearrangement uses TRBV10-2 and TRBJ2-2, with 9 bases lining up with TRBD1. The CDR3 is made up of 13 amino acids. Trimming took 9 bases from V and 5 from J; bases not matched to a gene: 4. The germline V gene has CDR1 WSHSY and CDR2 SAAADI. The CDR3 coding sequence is TGCGCCAGTCGGACAGGGGAAACCGGGGAGCTGTTTTTT. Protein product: CASRTGETGELFF.

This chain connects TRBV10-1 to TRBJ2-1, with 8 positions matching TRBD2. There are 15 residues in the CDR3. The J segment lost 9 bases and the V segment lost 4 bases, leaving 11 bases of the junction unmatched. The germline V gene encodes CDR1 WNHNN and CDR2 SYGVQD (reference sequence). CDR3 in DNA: TGCGCCAGCAGTGGCTCGGGGGGGGCAAGTAGTGAGCAGTTCTTC. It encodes CASSGSGGASSEQFF.

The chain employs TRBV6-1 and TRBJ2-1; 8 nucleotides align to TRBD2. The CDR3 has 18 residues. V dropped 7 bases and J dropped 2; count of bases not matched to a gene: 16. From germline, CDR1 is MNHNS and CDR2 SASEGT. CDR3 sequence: CASIERNSLAGPYNEQFF. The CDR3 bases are TGTGCCAGCATTGAGAGGAACTCTCTAGCGGGCCCCTACAATGAGCAGTTCTTC.